The clone carrying this T cell receptor beta chain came up once. What it binds is not known. The assay was run at deep level. As handled by the study authors: Sequence data from immunoSEQ were junction-only and lacked quality scores; consequently, filtering differed. Produced via immunoSEQ multiplex PCR; TCRdb's table is partial and in-frame only. That table gives V, J and clone size, and the DNA gave D and trimming. The sample shows some 360,000 clones, around 67% of them seen only once. These data belong to a study of shared clonotypes between healthy human individuals. General observations from the study: Generation probabilities were higher for clonotypes shared across all four sorted-subset donors than for unshared ones.

V lost 1 base, J lost 0 bases, and 9 bases lay in between. The CDR3 runs 15 residues. The germline CDR1 and CDR2 sequences are SGHVS and FQNEAQ. This sequence was found in a man aged 30 to 45 in good health. The sample comprised memory CD4+ T cells sorted from blood. Noted subset: CD45RA-negative fraction. The gene calls are TRBV7-8 and TRBJ1-1; D remains ambiguous. The CDR3 DNA follows: TGTGCCAGCAGCTTAGGGCTGATAATGAACACTGAAGCTTTCTTT. This gives the protein CASSLGLIMNTEAFF.